This T cell receptor (beta chain) was sequenced for a study of cytomegalovirus exposure and HLA in healthy donors (dated by TCRdb to about 2017). The study in broad terms: According to an earlier analysis of 587 of the donors, about 179 million T cells yielded 117 million unique TCR beta sequences and approximately 300 Gb of sequence data. Across around 400 genotyped donors of the cohort, an average of about 200,000 unique TCR beta nucleotide sequences per donor were sequenced, and 15% to 20% of those sequences were non-productive. In an earlier analysis of 500 to 650 of the donors, high-throughput TCR beta sequencing was used to judge whether each TCR beta V gene segment behaved as functional or pseudogenic. HLA typing covered class I and class II loci at four-digit resolution. The number of typed donors differed by locus: roughly 629-630 for A, B, C, DRB1 and DQB1; 500 to 550 for DQA1; 606 for DPA1; and around 490 for DPB1. Several DR-DQ haplotypes were handled as single units for association and clustering, since linkage in the cohort was strong. In the later analysis, no new phenotypic data were used to find candidate immune exposures; instead, reliance was placed on TCR beta sequences and their occurrence across donors. Every discovery cohort repertoire had been produced on one sequencing platform. Genome-wide SNP genotypes for about 65% of the 666 donors were used in a later genetic analysis, which treated that subset as a discovery cohort. A separate validation cohort of over 95 different subjects was used in addition to the roughly 670-subject first cohort. The study combined high-throughput TCR immunosequencing, statistical association of individual TCRs with disease status, and machine learning to predict cytomegalovirus infection status. The genetic ancestry cluster associated with self-reported Caucasian donors included 81% of the roughly 390 genotyped donors. The study aimed to test whether signatures of past pathogen exposure could be identified by cataloging public T cell receptors. A later analysis re-analyzed previously published TCR beta repertoires from 660 or so donors and added high-resolution HLA genotyping to study TCR occurrence patterns. Donor age, sex, ethnicity and CMV serostatus were compiled together with the repertoire data. The study used immunosequencing to profile the T cell repertoires of 666 subjects and linked those repertoires to cytomegalovirus serostatus. An early release covering approximately 600 HLA-typed donors comprised roughly 300 gigabases of sequencing data and approximately 80 million unique TCR sequences. The full study reports these points: Compared with equally common non-associated chains, HLA-associated TCR beta chains in a later analysis were more clonally expanded and had lower generation probabilities. Only TCR beta chains were sequenced in this cohort, and the absence of alpha or paired-chain data limited detectable features. The study listed 150 to 200 TCR beta chains as associated with cytomegalovirus. Broadly in line with IMGT annotations, most TCR beta V segments showed up in productive rearrangements about 90% or about 30% of the time in an earlier analysis of a few hundred of the donors. A later analysis reported that several top co-occurrence clusters appeared linked to parvovirus B19, influenza, CMV and Epstein-Barr virus. It was suggested by the authors that the approach could potentially be generalized to other disease states and immunological phenotypes. Correlated functional status among segregating V segments might be attributable to linkage disequilibrium, but an unknown experimental factor could not be ruled out. Some IMGT-functional V segments, including TRBV6-2 and TRBV6-3, could not be told apart with the 87-base-pair reads, so those segments were excluded. Three of the identified cytomegalovirus-associated TCR beta chains were confirmed in vitro to be specific for cytomegalovirus antigens. When HLA alleles, especially DR and DQ, strongly co-occurred, TCR associations were difficult to assign to individual alleles. Most TCR sequences were seen in very few donors, while some public TCRs were found in many individuals. Roughly uniform sequencing depth across donors was assumed in presence/absence analyses, although this assumption may not hold. Compared with the roughly 720-donor mean, donors in an Asian-associated ancestry cluster had fewer N-insertions in productive TCRs, according to a later genetic analysis. Because HLA typing was missing for some donors at each locus, association tests included only the typed subset. A later analysis associated about 17,000 TCR beta sequences with specific HLA alleles at a false discovery rate of 0.05. For the cohort, immune exposure information was limited to CMV serostatus. According to a later analysis, TCR association rates differed among HLA loci, with DRB1 alleles showing the most associated TCRs and HLA-C alleles showing the fewest. A later analysis found that most CMV-associated TCR beta chains appeared HLA-restricted, with HLA associations seemingly driven largely by CMV exposure. A later genetic analysis associated a missense DCLRE1C variant with V-gene and J-gene trimming of TCR beta chains, and an independent cohort replicated the association. Because counts were too low, about 17 rarely observed V segments, including chromosome 9 orphons, were excluded from the earlier analysis of around 640 of the donors. A cluster of highly shared sequence variants was judged likely to represent a technical artifact of the sequencing pipeline. Cytomegalovirus status was reported to be diagnosed by the classifier with high specificity and sensitivity in both the original and validation cohorts. A further reported finding was that TCR beta sequences accurately predicted the HLA-A and HLA-B alleles for most subjects in the first cohort.

Concerning this clone itself: Its antigen is still unknown. Base qualities are not at hand, and no much larger clone is one base apart.

The cohort was made up of about 610 healthy bone marrow donors. All cohort members were sampled while nominally healthy, although unrecorded immune exposures were likely present. The donor was CMV seronegative and belonged to the group of 352 seronegative cohort members. A peripheral blood sample was collected from each donor, and TCR beta sequencing was performed on peripheral blood mononuclear cells. Genomic DNA extraction from the blood cell samples was performed with the Qiagen DNeasy Blood Extraction Kit. From a lookup of the germline V gene, CDR1 and CDR2 are MRHNA and SNTAGT. V is clipped by 2 bases and J by 1 base, and the sequence between their germline boundaries is 8 bases long. The CDR3 numbers 14 residues from cysteine through phenylalanine. The retained sequence is limited to the CDR3, 42 bases, with the frame set at the first base. Library preparation was by the immunoSEQ multiplex PCR assay. For the multiplex PCR, a mixture combining 60 forward primers for TCR Vbeta segments and 13 reverse primers for TCR Jbeta segments was used. The CDR3 region of rearranged TCR beta genes was amplified from genomic DNA by a multiplex PCR assay. Amplified TCR beta libraries were sequenced as 87-base-pair reads on the Illumina HiSeq System. The original pipeline was this. In a later analysis, 80 million or so unique TCR beta chains were counted across the approximately 640 repertoires, and some 10 million of these chains were shared by at least two donors. Raw reads were error-corrected and collapsed into unique sequences by a nearest-neighbor algorithm in which closely related sequences were merged to remove PCR and sequencing errors. To assign V, D and J gene segments, CDR3 sequences were aligned to IMGT reference sequences. For a sequence to be retained, a match of at least six nucleotides was required to both a V gene segment and a J gene segment. A rearrangement counted as productive if the CDR3 had no stop codons and remained in frame with V and J, and every other rearrangement counted as non-productive. Following IMGT convention, CDR3 was defined as the stretch from the second conserved V-encoded cysteine to the conserved J-encoded phenylalanine. The earlier analysis of about 530 of the donors excluded any sequence lacking an unambiguous match to a single V gene segment. In an earlier analysis of a few hundred of the donors, V segments were called functional above 56.7% productive rearrangements and were called segregating when the between-donor standard deviation exceeded 5%. A statistical classification framework was built for diagnosing cytomegalovirus status from the catalog of TCR beta chain sequences. V and J gene assignment, in a later analysis, came from comparing TCR nucleotide sequences with IMGT/GENE-DB human TR gene sequences. Using the TCRdist pipeline, a later analysis assigned CDR3 sequences along with most-parsimonious VDJ recombination scenarios. In a later analysis, each TCR beta chain was defined by its CDR3 amino acid sequence together with its V-gene family, and reads lacking a unique V-gene family were excluded. In a later analysis, approximately 640 highly shared, low-generation-probability nucleotide sequences were removed to address suspected cross-contamination and a sequencing artifact. A later analysis calculated a clonal expansion index for each public chain from normalized within-repertoire ranks of inferred template counts. In a later analysis, generation probabilities were computed with a VDJ recombination model fitted to out-of-frame rearrangements, and the resulting probabilities were checked against IGoR. In a later analysis, hypergeometric tests were used to score TCR-TCR, TCR-HLA and TCR-CMV co-occurrence, with a repertoire-size bias correction applied to TCR pairs. To estimate false discovery rates, a later analysis permuted the HLA or CMV assignments 20 times. In a later analysis, co-occurring TCRs were grouped using DBSCAN, and TCRdist sequence similarity was added for clustering within HLA-allele-positive subsets. Co-occurrence clustering excluded repertoires with fewer than 30,000 or more than 120,000 public chains, plus five with anomalous nucleotide sharing. Drawn from immuneACCESS, this table holds only the in-frame rearrangements with V and J called that TCRdb kept. Clones are partly lost; checked studies trace under half to an unresolved V gene and leave the rest unexplained. The DNA was the basis for D and trimming; V, J and clone size are from that table. The table for this sample lists roughly 120,000 clones; about 82% of them were counted only once. The top ten clonotypes cover 5.3% of the sample.

This sequence was found in a young man in good health and CMV-seronegative. The sample comprised PBMCs. The chain couples TRBV6-4 to TRBJ1-1; 6 matching bases give a weak D call of TRBD1. The DNA sequence reads TGTGCCAGCAGTGACCTGGGGGCGAACACTGAAGCTTTCTTT. It translates to CASSDLGANTEAFF.